Sequencing of this T cell receptor (beta chain) was carried out in a study of blood T cell repertoires in COVID-19. Study-wide context: COVID-19 samples, acute and convalescent, were from the United States, Italy and Spain. T cells, B-cell-depleted T cells, or PBMCs supplied cDNA or gDNA.

Methods used by the authors: By means of reference gene primer amplification, nucleated cell counts were estimated. The repertoire was sequenced with immunoSEQ multiplex PCR; TCRdb's copy has only in-frame clones and lacks some. V, J and clone size were drawn from that table, and D and trimming were deduced from the DNA. The sample has tens of thousands of clones, around 84% seen once. This CDR3 has 16 amino acids. Germline-derived CDR1 and CDR2 are MDHEN and SYDVKM. V lost 5 bases to trimming and J lost 1 base; unmatched junction nucleotides: 3. The receptor was isolated from a human donor in a cohort sampled during active COVID-19. The chain couples TRBV28 to TRBJ2-5, with 14 bases fitting TRBD2. The specimen was peripheral blood. The CDR3 nucleotides read TGTGCCAGCAGTCAAGGGACTAGCGGGGGCCAAGAGACCCAGTACTTC. As protein: CASSQGTSGGQETQYF.